The 15 T cell receptor beta chains reported below all come from one sample, sequenced in a study of T cell responses to AZD1222 COVID-19 vaccine. Only in-frame clones appear in the TCRdb table, and some are missing; sequencing was by immunoSEQ multiplex PCR. In the table there are approximately 94,000 clones, less than 90% of which are singletons. The sample in question was peripheral blood, obtained on day 0 of AZD1222 vaccination. The receptors were gathered from an adult in good health.

About this clone itself: This could be a read error, since a much larger clone is one nucleotide away. At the DNA level, this CDR3 is encoded by other sequences in the same sample as well. This sequence joins TRBV19 and TRBJ1-1; a weak D match, TRBD1 (5 bases). This CDR3 is 13 amino acids long. Germline V gene data show CDR1 as LNHDA and CDR2 as SQIVND (reference sequence). Trimming removed 3 bases at V and 1 base at J, with 6 bases between. CDR3 amino acids: CASSIGGNTEAFF. The CDR3 bases are TGTGCCAGTAGTATTGGGGGGAACACTGAAGCTTTCTTT.

This clone showed up just a few times. The chain combines TRBV7-9 with TRBJ2-5; D gene uncertain. Trimming stripped 1 base from V and 4 bases from J, with 4 bases between. Germline CDR1 reads SEHNR; CDR2 reads FQNEAQ (reference sequence). The CDR3 contains 12 residues. DNA for the CDR3: TGTGCCAGCAGCTTAGTGGGAGAGACCCAGTACTTC. Translation gives CASSLVGETQYF.

V and J are TRBV29-1 and TRBJ1-1; D is ambiguous. The germline gives CDR1 SQVTM, CDR2 ANQGSEA. The CDR3 contains 12 residues. V shed 6 bases and J shed 2 bases, with 10 bases lying between them. CDR3 nucleotide sequence: TGCAGCGTCCTACCTGAAAACACTGAAGCTTTCTTT. Protein sequence: CSVLPENTEAFF.

The chain recombines TRBV28 with TRBJ1-1, with 8 bases fitting TRBD1. This CDR3 has 13 residues. Germline lookup yields CDR1 MDHEN and CDR2 SYDVKM. V dropped 8 bases and J dropped 4; count of bases not matched to a gene: 6. Here the CDR3 reads CASLTGGRTEAFF. CDR3 DNA: TGTGCCAGCCTAACAGGGGGGCGCACTGAAGCTTTCTTT.

J is TRBJ2-5 and V is TRBV30; D is possibly TRBD2 (5 bases). V lost 0 bases to trimming and J lost 4 bases, with 9 bases between them. The germline V gene encodes CDR1 GTSNPN and CDR2 SVGIG (reference sequence). This CDR3 has 13 amino acids. The CDR3 DNA is TGTGCCTGGAGTGTAGGTGGAGGAGAGACCCAGTACTTC. Protein sequence: CAWSVGGGETQYF.

V is TRBV27 and J is TRBJ2-7, with D perhaps TRBD2 (6 bases). Trimming pared 6 bases from V and 1 base from J, leaving 7 bases between. The CDR3 extends over 12 amino acids. Germline values: CDR1 MNHEY, CDR2 SMNVEV (reference sequence). CDR3 DNA sequence: TGTGCCAGCAGGGGGGGTTCCTACGAGCAGTACTTC. Residues: CASRGGSYEQYF.

This clone was detected only a few times. The chain employs TRBV9 and TRBJ2-1; D might be TRBD2 (6 bases). Trimming cost V 4 bases and J 5 bases, with 16 bases left between them. The CDR3 consists of 15 residues. Germline-derived CDR1 and CDR2 are SGDLS and YYNGEE. Written as DNA, the CDR3 is TGTGCCAGCAGCCAATGGGGCGGGACCAACAATGAGCAGTTCTTC. Protein sequence: CASSQWGGTNNEQFF. The full variable domain, rest sourced from reference TRBV9 and TRBJ2-1, is DSGVTQTPKHLITATGQRVTLRCSPRSGDLSVYWYQQSLDQGLQFLIQYYNGEERAKGNILERFSAQQFPDLHSELNLSSLELGDSALYFCASSQWGGTNNEQFFGPGTRLTVL.

In DNA, the CDR3 is TGTGCCAGCAGTTCACGGCGGGGAGGCTACGAGCAGTACTTC. Its translation is CASSSRRGGYEQYF. The chain links TRBV27 to TRBJ2-7; TRBD2 might be the D (6 bases). Germline CDR1 and CDR2: MNHEY and SMNVEV (reference sequence). The CDR3 runs to 14 residues. Trimming cost V 4 bases and J 3 bases, with 13 bases left between them.

This chain joins TRBV6-5 and TRBJ2-1; no clear D. Trimming cost V 4 bases and J 5 bases, with 3 bases left between them. The germline CDR1 and CDR2 sequences are MNHEY and SVGAGI. The CDR3 runs to 11 residues. The CDR3 DNA sequence: TGTGCCAGCAGTTTCAACAATGAGCAGTTCTTC. Translating it yields CASSFNNEQFF.

This chain connects TRBV11-2 to TRBJ1-6, with D uncertain. V gave up 5 bases and J gave up 0 bases, with 8 bases separating them. CDR3 length equals 15 residues. The germline V gene encodes CDR1 SGHAT and CDR2 FQNNGV. The CDR3 protein is CASSVGSSYNSPLHF. For the CDR3, the DNA is TGTGCCAGCAGCGTAGGGAGCTCCTATAATTCACCCCTCCACTTT.

The V call is TRBV7-2, the J call TRBJ2-5, with TRBD2 matching over 12 bases. CDR1 and CDR2 from the germline V gene are SGHTA and FQGNSA. This CDR3 comprises 15 residues. V lost 4 bases and J lost 4; bases outside the gene matches: 4. The DNA for the CDR3 is TGTGCCAGCAGCTCCCCGGGACTAGCGGGAGAGACCCAGTACTTC. Translation gives CASSSPGLAGETQYF.

The chain carries TRBV11-2 and TRBJ1-2, with D possibly matching TRBD1 (6 bases). CDR1 is SGHAT and CDR2 is FQNNGV in the germline V gene. The CDR3 is 16 residues long. V lost 1 base to trimming and J lost 4 bases, with 16 bases between them. CDR3 amino acids: CASSLGNYDRPYGYTF. The DNA of the CDR3 is TGTGCCAGCAGCTTAGGAAACTACGACAGGCCCTATGGCTACACCTTC.

The chain has TRBV15 and TRBJ2-7; D gene uncertain. The CDR3 has 13 residues. CDR1 and CDR2 from the germline V gene are LNHNV and YYDKDF (reference sequence). Trimming removed 3 bases from V and 11 bases from J, with 17 bases in between. The CDR3 nucleotides are TGTGCCACCAGCAGGGCCCCCCTGGACCAGGAGTACTTC. Translated, it gives CATSRAPLDQEYF.

The chain recombines TRBV2 with TRBJ2-5; D remains ambiguous. Germline V gene data show CDR1 as SNHLY and CDR2 as FYNNEI. The CDR3 extends over 13 amino acids. V lost 6 bases, J lost 2 bases, and 10 bases lay in between. CDR3 residues: CASRSGLQETQYF. The CDR3 coding sequence is TGTGCCAGCAGGTCAGGTCTACAAGAGACCCAGTACTTC.

In DNA form, the CDR3 reads TGTGCCAGCTCATCCTCTCAAGAGACCCAGTACTTC. Its translation: CASSSSQETQYF. The chain is built from TRBV18 and TRBJ2-5; D uncertain. This CDR3 is 12 amino acids long. The V end was cut by 5 bases, the J end by 2 bases, with 6 bases between. Germline lookup yields CDR1 KGHSH and CDR2 LQKENI.